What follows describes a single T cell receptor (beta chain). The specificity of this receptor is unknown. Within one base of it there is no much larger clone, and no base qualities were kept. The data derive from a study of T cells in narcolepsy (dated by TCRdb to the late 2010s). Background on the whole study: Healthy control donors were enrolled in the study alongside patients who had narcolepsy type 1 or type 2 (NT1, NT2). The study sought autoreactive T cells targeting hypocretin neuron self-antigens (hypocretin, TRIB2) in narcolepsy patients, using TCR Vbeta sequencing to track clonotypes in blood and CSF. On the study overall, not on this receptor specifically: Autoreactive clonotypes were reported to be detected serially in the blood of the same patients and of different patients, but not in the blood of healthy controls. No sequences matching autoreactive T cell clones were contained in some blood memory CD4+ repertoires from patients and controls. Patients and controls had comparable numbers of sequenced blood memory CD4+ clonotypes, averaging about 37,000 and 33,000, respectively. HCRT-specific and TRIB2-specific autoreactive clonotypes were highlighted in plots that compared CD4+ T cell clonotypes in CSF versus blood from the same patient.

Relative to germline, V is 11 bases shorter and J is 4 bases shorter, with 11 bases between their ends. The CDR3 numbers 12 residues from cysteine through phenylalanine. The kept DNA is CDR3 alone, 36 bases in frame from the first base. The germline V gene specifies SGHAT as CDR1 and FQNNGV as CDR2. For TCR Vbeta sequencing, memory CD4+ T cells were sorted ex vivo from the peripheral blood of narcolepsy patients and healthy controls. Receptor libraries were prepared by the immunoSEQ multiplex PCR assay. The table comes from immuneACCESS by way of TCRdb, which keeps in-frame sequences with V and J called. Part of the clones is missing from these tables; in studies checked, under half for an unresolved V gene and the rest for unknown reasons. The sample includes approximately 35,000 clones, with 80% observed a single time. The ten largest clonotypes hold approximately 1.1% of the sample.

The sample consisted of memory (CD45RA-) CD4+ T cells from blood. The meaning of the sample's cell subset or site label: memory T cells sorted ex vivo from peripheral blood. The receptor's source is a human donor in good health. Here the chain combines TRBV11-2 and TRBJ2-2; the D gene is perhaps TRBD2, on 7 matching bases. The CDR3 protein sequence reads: CAGGALTGELFF. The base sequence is TGTGCCGGGGGGGCACTCACCGGGGAGCTGTTTTTT.